This record looks at one TCR beta chain sequence and its context. Its specific antigen is unknown. Base qualities were left out, and no much larger clone turns up one base away. Receptor amplification or capture employed 5' RACE. The sequencer was a NextSeq 500. The TCR library protocol attached a unique molecular identifier to each TCR cDNA molecule to allow correction of PCR and sequencing errors. Turning to the authors' computational methods: Decombinator tools were used for TCR identification, UMI-based error correction and CDR3 extraction. Expanded TCRs were defined as those above a frequency of 2 per 1,000, corresponding to the top 1% of the tumor frequency distribution. Renyi diversity was computed with the R vegan package after each repertoire had been subsampled 100 times to 5,000 TCRs. To build CDR3 similarity networks, amino acid triplet string-kernel similarity was used, and CDR3s were connected when their pairwise similarity was above 0.82. TCRdb itself trimmed the public reads at Q25 with fastp, ran MiXCR and retained productive beta chains. CDR3 protein duplicates are merged, each entry listing the most common genes and DNA. The V and J calls and clone size come from TCRdb's table, not from the authors' own analysis. The sample table records under 150,000 distinct CDR3 sequences; 10% to 12% of these occur just once. 20% to 25% of the sample lies in the top ten.

The data stem from a study of spatial heterogeneity in lung cancer (dated by TCRdb to about 2019). In terms of the full investigation: Donors were 70 or so patients with early-stage, untreated non-small cell lung cancer from the lung TRACERx cohort. Follow-up PBMC samples were sequenced whenever the samples were available, and the median time to follow-up was about 22 months after resection. Beta-chain transcripts were consistently detected in greater numbers than alpha-chain transcripts, which likely reflects a higher abundance of beta-chain transcripts. In the raw uncorrected reads, each unique combination of TCR and UMI appeared more than ten times on average. TCR alpha and beta repertoires were quantitatively compared across multiple tumor regions, matched nontumor lung and blood in non-small cell lung cancer. TCR repertoire features were related to nonsynonymous mutation counts determined by whole-exome sequencing of tumor tissue. At surgery, about 210 tumor regions, 63 to 70 matched nontumor lung samples and 56 PBMC samples were TCR-sequenced for both alpha and beta chains. The paper as a whole reports these results and caveats: Additional single-cell paired TCR alpha and beta sequencing was considered necessary to confirm, at a functional level, the hypothesis that regional TCRs recognize regional mutations. Ubiquitous expanded tumor TCRs were detected in blood more often at tumor resection than at routine follow-up. Comparisons of baseline and follow-up blood repertoires included only around 15 patients.

The time point label for this specimen denotes: blood at routine non-recurrence follow-up after resection. Without any cell sorting, TCR sequencing was performed on whole RNA extracted either from tumor and nontumor lung tissue or from cryopreserved PBMC samples. Patients were selected for TCR sequencing only if sufficient RNA was available from at least two tumor regions. Trimming takes 0 bases from V and 0 bases from J, and the germline ends sit 12 bases apart. From a lookup of the germline V gene (reference sequence), CDR1 and CDR2 are LGHDT and YNNKEL. From cysteine to phenylalanine, the CDR3 is 16 amino acids long. CDR3 DNA only is kept here, 48 bases in frame from base 1.

The TCR sequence derives from a female donor with early-stage non-small cell lung cancer. The rearranged chain carries TRBV3-1 and TRBJ2-7; TRBD1 is a weak D gene call, 6 bases matching. Sequences were derived from PBMCs, sampled at follow-up. The CDR3: CASSQEKGHFSYEQYF. The bases are TGTGCCAGCAGCCAAGAGAAGGGACACTTCTCCTACGAGCAGTACTTC.